This paragraph covers one TCR beta chain sequence. Its matching antigen is unknown. The sample belongs to a study of PD-1 blockade in classical Hodgkin lymphoma. Germline V lookup: CDR1 MDHEN, CDR2 SYDVKM. The V gene lost 8 bases and the J gene lost 1 base, with 11 bases spanning the gap. The CDR3 spans 13 residues. Study-level findings and limits: There was a significant rise in CD4+ TCR diversity by C4D1, with no such rise for CD8+. When set against healthy donors, newly diagnosed patients were reported to show lower baseline TCR diversity.

Using immunoSEQ multiplex PCR, the repertoire was profiled, and TCRdb retains in-frame clones only, with some absent. Of 29,000 or so clones in the sample, 70% to 75% were seen once. Each patient relapsed following autologous stem cell transplantation, and prior brentuximab vedotin exposure differed. Best overall response was complete response, partial response or progressive disease in these relapsed/refractory classical Hodgkin lymphoma patients. The sequence was obtained from a human donor with classical Hodgkin lymphoma. This chain links TRBV28 with TRBJ1-2; TRBD1 might be the D (6 bases). Specimen: peripheral blood mononuclear cells (PBMCs), collected before the second cycle of nivolumab. The CDR3 DNA sequence: TGTGCCAGCGGAACAGGGAGTAACTATGGCTACACCTTC. It encodes CASGTGSNYGYTF.